A selection of T cell receptor beta chains follows, all from one sample in a study of cytotoxic CD8 clonotypes in ibrutinib-treated CLL. TCRdb keeps only in-frame clones here, not all; method: immunoSEQ multiplex PCR. The sample lists over 250,000 clones; about 72% were seen once. The material was PBMCs, obtained at disease progression, from a patient treated with ibrutinib. These receptors came from a human donor with chronic lymphocytic leukemia. The CDR3 runs from the conserved cysteine through the conserved F or W. A D gene is named only where the DNA matches it firmly. Clone sizes are given selectively: once, few, many, or a class where the clone is expanded.

TRBV5-6	TRBJ2-7	.	TRBD2	TGTGCCAGCAGCTTTGTGGCGGGGGGGCCCTACGAGCAGTACTTC	CASSFVAGGPYEQYF
TRBV7-8	TRBJ1-6	.	.	TGTGCCAGCTCGGAAACAGGGTCCACCTATAATTCACCCCTCCACTTT	CASSETGSTYNSPLHF
TRBV4-2	TRBJ2-7	.	TRBD1	TGTGCCAGCAGCCAAGGATCCCGGGACAGGGGTTACTCCTACGAGCAGTACTTC	CASSQGSRDRGYSYEQYF
TRBV6-5	TRBJ2-1	.	TRBD1	TGTGCCAGCAGTTCCAGGGGGTACGGCACCTACAATGAGCAGTTCTTC	CASSSRGYGTYNEQFF
TRBV9	TRBJ2-1	.	.	TGTGCCAGCAGCGTAACCCCCCTAGCGCGTACCTACAATGAGCAGTTCTTC	CASSVTPLARTYNEQFF
TRBV6-5	TRBJ1-1	.	.	TGTGCCAGCAGTTACCGGCAGACGAACACTGAAGCTTTCTTT	CASSYRQTNTEAFF
TRBV19	TRBJ1-4	.	.	TGTGCCAGTAGTATCAGTAAAGAGGCCGGGCTGTTTTTT	CASSISKEAGLFF
TRBV6-6	TRBJ2-5	once	.	TGTGCCAGCAGTTACCCCGAGCGCCGGCTTGAGACCCAGTACTTC	CASSYPERRLETQYF
TRBV19	TRBJ2-6	few	.	TGTGCCAGTAGTACGATGACCGGTTCTTGGGCCAACGTCCTGACTTTC	CASSTMTGSWANVLTF
TRBV11-3	TRBJ1-1	.	.	TGTGCCAGCAGCTTAGGCAGGGGTGAAGCTTTCTTT	CASSLGRGEAFF
TRBV4-1	TRBJ2-2	once	TRBD2	TGCGCCAGCAGCCCGGGACTAGCGGGAGCCGGTGGGGAGCTGTTTTTT	CASSPGLAGAGGELFF
TRBV6-5	TRBJ1-1	.	.	TGTGCCAGCAGTTACCTGGTGAACACTGAAGCTTTCTTT	CASSYLVNTEAFF
TRBV10-2	TRBJ1-2	.	TRBD1	TGCGCCAGCAGTGGTAACAGGGGATCTTATGACTATGGCTACACCTTC	CASSGNRGSYDYGYTF
TRBV10-3	TRBJ2-1	few	TRBD2	TGTGCCATCAGGAGGGAGTATAGCGGGAGCTCAAATGAGCAGTTCTTC	CAIRREYSGSSNEQFF
TRBV5-1	TRBJ1-1	.	TRBD1	TGCGCCAGCAGCTTTCAGGGGGCGATGAACACTGAAGCTTTCTTT	CASSFQGAMNTEAFF
TRBV27	TRBJ1-5	.	TRBD1	TGTGCCAGCAGTTTCAGGGGGTATAGCAATCAGCCCCAGCATTTT	CASSFRGYSNQPQHF
TRBV25-1	TRBJ2-4	.	.	TGTGCCAGCAGTGAATTGGCCAAAAACATTCAGTACTTC	CASSELAKNIQYF
TRBV7-2	TRBJ2-1	.	.	TGTGCCAGCAGCTTAGTTGCCCCGCCTTACAATGAGCAGTTCTTC	CASSLVAPPYNEQFF
TRBV18	TRBJ2-1	.	TRBD2	TGTGCCAGCTCACCATGGCTAGCGGGAGAGAATGAGCAGTTCTTC	CASSPWLAGENEQFF
TRBV2	TRBJ1-5	few	.	TGTGCCAGCGGGACCCTCCCCGGGGGCAATCAGCCCCAGCATTTT	CASGTLPGGNQPQHF
TRBV14	TRBJ2-2	.	.	TGTGCCAGCAGCCATATGCATTTTAACACCGGGGAGCTGTTTTTT	CASSHMHFNTGELFF
TRBV5-1	TRBJ2-7	.	.	TGCGCCAGCAGCTTGAGGGCAGACAGCTCCTACGAGCAGTACTTC	CASSLRADSSYEQYF
TRBV11-2	TRBJ1-4	.	.	TGTGCCAGCAGCTTAACCGGACGTGGCGAAAAACTGTTTTTT	CASSLTGRGEKLFF
TRBV2	TRBJ2-7	.	.	TGTGCCAGCAGTGAAGCGCAGGTTATGTCCTACGAGCAGTACTTC	CASSEAQVMSYEQYF
TRBV7-3	TRBJ2-3	.	TRBD1	TGTGCCAGCAGCTTAATCACAGGGGCAGGAGGAGAGGATACGCAGTATTTT	CASSLITGAGGEDTQYF
TRBV5-1	TRBJ1-2	.	TRBD1	TGCGCCAGCAGCTCCGGACAGGGCGATGGCTACACCTTC	CASSSGQGDGYTF
TRBV19	TRBJ1-4	few	.	TGTGCCAGTAGTATTGTGGCAGGGTTTAATGAAAAACTGTTTTTT	CASSIVAGFNEKLFF
TRBV5-4	TRBJ2-7	few	.	TGTGCCAGCAGCTTGGGGCAGGGGAGTCACGAGCAGTACTTC	CASSLGQGSHEQYF
TRBV5-1	TRBJ2-5	.	.	TGCGCCAGCAGCAGGACCGCCGGGGAGACCCAGTACTTC	CASSRTAGETQYF
TRBV5-4	TRBJ2-2	.	.	TGTGCCAGCAGCTTGGAATTAGCCCACACCGGGGAGCTGTTTTTT	CASSLELAHTGELFF
TRBV10-2	TRBJ2-7	few	.	TGCGCCAGCAGGAACCGGCCCCTGGTGGTAGGCGAGCAGTACTTC	CASRNRPLVVGEQYF
TRBV15	TRBJ2-4	.	.	TGTGCCACCAGCAGAGCGCCAGGGTGGGATGGAAACATTCAGTACTTC	CATSRAPGWDGNIQYF
TRBV7-2	TRBJ2-1	.	.	TGTGCCAGCGTAAGCCGGGACACCTACAATGAGCAGTTCTTC	CASVSRDTYNEQFF
TRBV5-6	TRBJ2-5	.	.	TGTGCCAGCAGCTTGGTGGTCGGACAAGAGACCCAGTACTTC	CASSLVVGQETQYF
TRBV21-1	TRBJ2-7	.	.	TGTGCCAGCAGCCCAGAGGCTAGCCTCCACGAGCAGTACTTC	CASSPEASLHEQYF
TRBV7-8	TRBJ1-2	few	.	TGTGCCAGCAGCCCGGAGCTGGGCTATGGCTACACCTTC	CASSPELGYGYTF
TRBV29-1	TRBJ1-1	.	.	TGCAGCGTTCGGTGGGGGATGGGTGAAGCTTTCTTT	CSVRWGMGEAFF
TRBV28	TRBJ2-3	.	.	TGTGCCAGCAGTTTTCTCAGCGGCACAGATACGCAGTATTTT	CASSFLSGTDTQYF
TRBV2	TRBJ2-3	.	.	TGTGCCAGCACCCGGTCGGAACAGGGTACGCAGTATTTT	CASTRSEQGTQYF
TRBV7-9	TRBJ2-7	.	.	TGTGCCAGCAGCTTCCATGGGGGGAAATACGAGCAGTACTTC	CASSFHGGKYEQYF
TRBV29-1	TRBJ2-3	.	TRBD2	TGCAGCGTCGTAAGCGGGAGAAAGCCGGATACGCAGTATTTT	CSVVSGRKPDTQYF
TRBV28	TRBJ1-1	few	.	TGTGCCAGCAGTTACTCAGGTGGCACTGAAGCTTTCTTT	CASSYSGGTEAFF
TRBV7-2	TRBJ2-1	.	.	TGTGCCAGCAGCTTAGTCAAGGGAAGGAATGAGCAGTTCTTC	CASSLVKGRNEQFF
TRBV29-1	TRBJ1-1	.	.	TGCAGCGTTGAAGATGGAGGCGGGGCGCAGGTACGCACTGAAGCTTTCTTT	CSVEDGGGAQVRTEAFF
TRBV6-4	TRBJ2-1	.	TRBD2	TGTGCCAGCAGTAGGCGGGAGGGCAACAATGAGCAGTTCTTC	CASSRREGNNEQFF
TRBV5-4	TRBJ2-2	.	TRBD2	TGTGCCAGCAGCTTTGCGGGAGGGATCAACACCGGGGAGCTGTTTTTT	CASSFAGGINTGELFF
TRBV18	TRBJ2-7	.	.	TGTGCCAGCTCACCACCGAGGGCAGAACCCACCCAGGGCACAACTTTC	CASSPPRAEPTQGTTF
TRBV28	TRBJ2-5	.	TRBD1	TGTGCCAGCAGTCGGACAGGGGGCCTTCAAGAGACCCAGTACTTC	CASSRTGGLQETQYF